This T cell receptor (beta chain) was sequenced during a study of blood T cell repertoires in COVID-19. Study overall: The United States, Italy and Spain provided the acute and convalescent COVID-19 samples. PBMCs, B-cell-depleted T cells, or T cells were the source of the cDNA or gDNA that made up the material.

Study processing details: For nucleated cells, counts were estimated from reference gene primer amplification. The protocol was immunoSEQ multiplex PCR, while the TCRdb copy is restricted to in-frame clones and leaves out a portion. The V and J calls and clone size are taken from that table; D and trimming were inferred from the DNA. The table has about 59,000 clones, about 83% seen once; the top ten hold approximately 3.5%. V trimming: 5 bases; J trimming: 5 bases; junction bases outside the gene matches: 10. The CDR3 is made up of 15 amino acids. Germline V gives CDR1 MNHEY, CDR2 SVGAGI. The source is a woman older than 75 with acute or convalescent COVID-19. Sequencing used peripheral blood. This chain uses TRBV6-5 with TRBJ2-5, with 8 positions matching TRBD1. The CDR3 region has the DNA TGTGCCAGCAGTAGTTCCACAGGGGGTAGGGAGACCCAGTACTTC. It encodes CASSSSTGGRETQYF.